The TCR beta chain under discussion was sequenced for a study of memory CD8 T cells in hepatitis C reinfection. Time point in this sample: peak reinfection, 3 to 8 weeks after reinfection detection. The sorted cells went straight to TCR sequencing with no prior in vitro expansion. The V segment lost 4 bases and the J segment 6 bases; nucleotides outside the gene matches: 15. Germline V gene lookup returns CDR1 SGHDT and CDR2 YYEEEE. This CDR3 has 16 residues. Profiling relied on immunoSEQ multiplex PCR, and the TCRdb table lists in-frame clones only, not all of them. Counted here are 35,000 to 55,000 clones, approximately 87% occurring once; the ten biggest clones make up approximately 1.2%.

Sequencing was performed on naive CD8+ T cells sorted from blood. The chain carries TRBV5-6 and TRBJ1-1; 7 bases align to TRBD1. The source of this sequence is a man between 18 and 29 years old with hepatitis C virus infection. CDR3: CASSLYPGQALAEAFF. The CDR3 DNA sequence: TGTGCCAGCAGCCTCTATCCAGGACAGGCTCTGGCTGAAGCTTTCTTT.